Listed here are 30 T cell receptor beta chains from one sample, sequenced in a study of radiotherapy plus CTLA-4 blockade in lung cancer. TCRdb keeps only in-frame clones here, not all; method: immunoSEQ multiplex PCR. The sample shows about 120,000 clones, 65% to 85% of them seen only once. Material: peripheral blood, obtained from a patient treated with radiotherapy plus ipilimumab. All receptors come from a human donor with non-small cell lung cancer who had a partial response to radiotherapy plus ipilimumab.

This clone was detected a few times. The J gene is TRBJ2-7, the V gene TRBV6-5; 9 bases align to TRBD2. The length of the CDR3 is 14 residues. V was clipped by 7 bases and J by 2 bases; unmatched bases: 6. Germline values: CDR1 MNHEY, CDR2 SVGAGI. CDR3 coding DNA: TGTGCCAGCATCCAGACTAGCGGACCCTACGAGCAGTACGTC. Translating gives CASIQTSGPYEQYV.

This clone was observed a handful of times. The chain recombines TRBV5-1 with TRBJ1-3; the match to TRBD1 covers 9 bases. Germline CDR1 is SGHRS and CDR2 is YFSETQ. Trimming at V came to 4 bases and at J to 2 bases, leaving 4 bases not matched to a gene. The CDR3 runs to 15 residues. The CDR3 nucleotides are TGCGCCAGCAGCCTCGGACAGGGGCCTGGAAACACCATATATTTT. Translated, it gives CASSLGQGPGNTIYF.

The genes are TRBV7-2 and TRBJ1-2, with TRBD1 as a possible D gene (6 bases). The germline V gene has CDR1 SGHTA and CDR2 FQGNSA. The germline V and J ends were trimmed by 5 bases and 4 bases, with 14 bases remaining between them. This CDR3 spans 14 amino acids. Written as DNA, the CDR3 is TGTGCCAGCAGCCCTATCGGGGGGCCCTATGGCTACACCTTC. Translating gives CASSPIGGPYGYTF. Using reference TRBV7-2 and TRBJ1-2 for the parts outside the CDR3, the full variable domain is GAGVSQSPSNKVTEKGKDVELRCDPISGHTALYWYRQSLGQGLEFLIYFQGNSAPDKSGLPSDRFSAERTGGSVSTLTIQRTQQEDSAVYLCASSPIGGPYGYTFGSGTRLTVV.

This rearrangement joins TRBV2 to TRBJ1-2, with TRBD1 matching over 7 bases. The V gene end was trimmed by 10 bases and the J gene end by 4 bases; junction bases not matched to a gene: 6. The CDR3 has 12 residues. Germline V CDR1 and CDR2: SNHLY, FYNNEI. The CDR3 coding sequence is TGTGCCACCACGGAGGGGGCCTATGGCTACACCTTC. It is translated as CATTEGAYGYTF.

The CDR3 coding sequence is TGTGCCTGGAGTAACACCCGGACTAGCGGGACCTACAATGAGCAGTTCTTC. It yields the protein CAWSNTRTSGTYNEQFF. The chain couples TRBV30 to TRBJ2-1; 12 bases map to TRBD2. Looked up from germline, CDR1 is GTSNPN and CDR2 is SVGIG (reference sequence). V was pared by 2 bases and J by 2 bases, with 7 bases of the junction left unmatched. The CDR3 spans 17 residues.

The CDR3 sequence: CASSYSAGGREKLFF. The DNA of the CDR3 is TGTGCCAGCAGTTACTCAGCAGGGGGGAGAGAAAAACTGTTTTTT. This chain joins TRBV6-5 and TRBJ1-4, with 7 bases aligning to TRBD1. The germline V gene encodes CDR1 MNHEY and CDR2 SVGAGI. J gave up 8 bases and V 0 bases, and 6 bases lay outside the gene matches. The CDR3 loop spans 15 amino acids.

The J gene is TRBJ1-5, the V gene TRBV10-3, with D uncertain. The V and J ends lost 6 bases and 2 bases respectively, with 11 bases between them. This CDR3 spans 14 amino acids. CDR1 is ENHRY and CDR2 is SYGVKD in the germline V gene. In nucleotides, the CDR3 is TGTGCCATCAGACCCCACGGTGGCAATCAGCCCCAGCATTTT. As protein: CAIRPHGGNQPQHF.

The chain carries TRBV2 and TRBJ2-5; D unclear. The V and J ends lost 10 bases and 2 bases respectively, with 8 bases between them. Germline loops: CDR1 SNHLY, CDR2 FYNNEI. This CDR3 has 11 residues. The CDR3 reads CATELQETQYF. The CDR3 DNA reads TGTGCCACCGAGCTACAAGAGACCCAGTACTTC.

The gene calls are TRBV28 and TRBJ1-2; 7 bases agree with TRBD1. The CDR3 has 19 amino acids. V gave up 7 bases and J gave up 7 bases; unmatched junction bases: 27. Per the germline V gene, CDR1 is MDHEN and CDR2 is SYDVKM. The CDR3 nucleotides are TGTGCCAGCACCCCCGGACAGGCCTTTGCGGACTCGGTTATGTTTGGCTACACCTTC. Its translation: CASTPGQAFADSVMFGYTF.

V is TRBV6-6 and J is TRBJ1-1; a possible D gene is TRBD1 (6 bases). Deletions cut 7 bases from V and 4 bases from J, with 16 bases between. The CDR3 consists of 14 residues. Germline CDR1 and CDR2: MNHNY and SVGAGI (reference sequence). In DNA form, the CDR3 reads TGTGCCAGCACCCTACAGGGCGTGAGCACTGAAGCTTTCTTT. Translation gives CASTLQGVSTEAFF.

CDR3: CASSLQSLYGYTF. CDR3 coding DNA: TGTGCCAGCAGCTTACAGAGCCTCTATGGCTACACCTTC. The chain has TRBV6-6 and TRBJ1-2; D unclear. V was shortened by 6 bases and J by 4 bases, with 12 bases between the two germline ends. The germline V gene has CDR1 MNHNY and CDR2 SVGAGI (reference sequence). The CDR3 has 13 amino acids.

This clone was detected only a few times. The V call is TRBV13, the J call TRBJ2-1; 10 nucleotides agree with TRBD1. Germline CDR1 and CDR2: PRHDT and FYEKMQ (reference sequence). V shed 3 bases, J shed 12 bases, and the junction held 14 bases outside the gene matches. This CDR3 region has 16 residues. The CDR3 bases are TGTGCCAGCAGCTTGTTCTCGGTGACAGGGGGCGGGGGGCAGTTCTTC. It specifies CASSLFSVTGGGGQFF.

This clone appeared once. In nucleotides, the CDR3 is TGCGCCAGCAGGAACCTAGAAGGGCGGGGGATCGAGAGAGATACGCAGTATTTT. Its translation: CASRNLEGRGIERDTQYF. The genes are TRBV10-2 and TRBJ2-3, with 7 nucleotides matching TRBD2. This CDR3 is 18 amino acids long. J gave up 5 bases and V 6 bases, and 20 bases lay outside the gene matches. Per germline, CDR1 WSHSY and CDR2 SAAADI.

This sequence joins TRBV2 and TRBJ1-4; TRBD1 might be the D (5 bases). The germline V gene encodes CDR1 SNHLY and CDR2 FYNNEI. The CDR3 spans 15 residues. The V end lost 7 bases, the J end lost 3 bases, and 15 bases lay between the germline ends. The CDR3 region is CASTPSGVANEKLFF. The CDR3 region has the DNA TGTGCCAGCACCCCGTCGGGGGTAGCTAATGAAAAACTGTTTTTT.

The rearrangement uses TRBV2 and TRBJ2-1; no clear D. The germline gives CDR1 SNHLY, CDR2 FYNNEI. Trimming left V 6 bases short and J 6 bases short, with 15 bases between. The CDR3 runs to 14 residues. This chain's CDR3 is CASRLETMGNEQFF. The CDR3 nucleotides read TGTGCCAGCAGGCTCGAGACAATGGGCAATGAGCAGTTCTTC.

CDR3 sequence (DNA): TGTGCCAGCAGTTTAATCCTGACGGACACCTACGAGCAGTACTTC. It encodes CASSLILTDTYEQYF. This chain links TRBV28 with TRBJ2-7; possible D gene TRBD1, 5 bases. From germline, CDR1 is MDHEN and CDR2 SYDVKM. Deletions cut 2 bases from V and 2 bases from J, with 13 bases between. CDR3 size: 15 residues.

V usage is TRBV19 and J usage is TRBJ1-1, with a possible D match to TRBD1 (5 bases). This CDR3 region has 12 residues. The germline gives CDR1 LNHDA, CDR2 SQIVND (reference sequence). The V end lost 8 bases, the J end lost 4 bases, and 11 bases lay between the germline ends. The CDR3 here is CASYGGGTEAFF. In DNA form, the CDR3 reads TGTGCCAGTTATGGGGGGGGCACTGAAGCTTTCTTT. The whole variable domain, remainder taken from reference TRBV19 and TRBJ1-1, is DGGITQSPKYLFRKEGQNVTLSCEQNLNHDAMYWYRQDPGQGLRLIYYSQIVNDFQKGDIAEGYSVSREKKESFPLTVTSAQKNPTAFYLCASYGGGTEAFFGQGTRLTVV.

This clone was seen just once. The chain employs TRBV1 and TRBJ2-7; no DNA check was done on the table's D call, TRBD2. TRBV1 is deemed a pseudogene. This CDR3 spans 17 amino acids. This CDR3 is CTSSQDQGSSGCSAQYF. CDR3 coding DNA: TGCACCAGCAGCCAAGATCAAGGGTCTAGCGGGTGCTCCGCGCAGTACTTC.

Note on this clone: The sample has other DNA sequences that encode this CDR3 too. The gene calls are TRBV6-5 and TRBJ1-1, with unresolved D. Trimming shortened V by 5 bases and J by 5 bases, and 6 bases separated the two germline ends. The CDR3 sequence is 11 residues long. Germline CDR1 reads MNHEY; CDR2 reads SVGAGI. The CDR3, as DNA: TGTGCCAGCAGTCACGGGACTGAAGCTTTCTTT. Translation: CASSHGTEAFF.

CDR3 in DNA: TGTGCCATCGGGGAGAGCGGGATGGTCTCCGGGGAGCTGTTTTTT. Protein sequence: CAIGESGMVSGELFF. The gene calls are TRBV10-3 and TRBJ2-2, with 7 bases lining up with TRBD2. The V segment lost 8 bases and the J segment 6 bases; nucleotides outside the gene matches: 12. Germline CDR1 ENHRY, CDR2 SYGVKD. The CDR3 is made up of 15 amino acids.

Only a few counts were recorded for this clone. The CDR3 loop is CAIKGQTNYGYTF. CDR3 nucleotides: TGTGCCATCAAGGGGCAGACTAACTATGGCTACACCTTC. The J gene is TRBJ1-2, the V gene TRBV10-3; D might be TRBD1 (5 bases). The CDR3 is 13 amino acids. The germline V gene has CDR1 ENHRY and CDR2 SYGVKD. Between the trimmed V and J ends, which lost 7 bases and 0 bases, there was a span of 9 bases.

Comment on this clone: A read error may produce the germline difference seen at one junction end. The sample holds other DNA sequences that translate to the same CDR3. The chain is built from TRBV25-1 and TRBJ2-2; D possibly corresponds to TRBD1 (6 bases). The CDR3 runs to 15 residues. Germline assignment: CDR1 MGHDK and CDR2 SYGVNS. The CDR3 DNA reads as TGCGCCAGCAGTGACGACAGGCGCGGCACCGGGGAGCTGTTTTTT. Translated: CASSDDRRGTGELFF.

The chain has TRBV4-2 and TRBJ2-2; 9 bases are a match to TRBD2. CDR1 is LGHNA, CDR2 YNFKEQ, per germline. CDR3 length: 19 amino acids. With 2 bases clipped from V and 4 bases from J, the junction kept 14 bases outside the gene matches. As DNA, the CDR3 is TGTGCCAGCAGCCAATACTCGCTTGGAGTAGCGGGAGTCACCGGGGAGCTGTTTTTT. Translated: CASSQYSLGVAGVTGELFF.

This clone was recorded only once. CDR3 protein: CASSYGAGGLAGELFF. The DNA of the CDR3 is TGTGCCAGCAGTTACGGGGCAGGGGGATTGGCCGGGGAGCTGTTTTTT. The chain links TRBV6-5 to TRBJ2-2, with 7 nucleotides matching TRBD1. V was clipped by 2 bases and J by 6 bases; unmatched bases: 9. This CDR3 region has 16 residues. Germline CDR1 is MNHEY and CDR2 is SVGAGI.

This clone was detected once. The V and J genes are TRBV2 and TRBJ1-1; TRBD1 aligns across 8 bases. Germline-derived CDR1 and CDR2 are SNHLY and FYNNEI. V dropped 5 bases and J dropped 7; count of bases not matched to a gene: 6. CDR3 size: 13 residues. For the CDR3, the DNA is TGTGCCAGCAGTTCGACAGGGGCCTATGAAGCTTTCTTT. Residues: CASSSTGAYEAFF. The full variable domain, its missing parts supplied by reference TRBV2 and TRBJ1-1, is EPEVTQTPSHQVTQMGQEVILRCVPISNHLYFYWYRQILGQKVEFLVSFYNNEISEKSEIFDDQFSVERPDGSNFTLKIRSTKLEDSAMYFCASSSTGAYEAFFGQGTRLTVV.

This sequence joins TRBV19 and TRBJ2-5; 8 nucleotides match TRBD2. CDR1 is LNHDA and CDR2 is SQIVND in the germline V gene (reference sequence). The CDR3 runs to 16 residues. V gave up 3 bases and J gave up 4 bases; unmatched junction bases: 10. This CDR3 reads CASSIAAGDPLETQYF. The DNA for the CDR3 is TGTGCCAGTAGTATTGCAGCGGGAGATCCTTTAGAGACCCAGTACTTC.

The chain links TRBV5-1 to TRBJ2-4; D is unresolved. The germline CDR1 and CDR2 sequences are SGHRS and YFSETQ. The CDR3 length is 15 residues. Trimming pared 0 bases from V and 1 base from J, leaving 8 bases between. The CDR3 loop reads CASSLVEEAKNIQYF. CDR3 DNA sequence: TGCGCCAGCAGCTTGGTTGAGGAGGCCAAAAACATTCAGTACTTC.

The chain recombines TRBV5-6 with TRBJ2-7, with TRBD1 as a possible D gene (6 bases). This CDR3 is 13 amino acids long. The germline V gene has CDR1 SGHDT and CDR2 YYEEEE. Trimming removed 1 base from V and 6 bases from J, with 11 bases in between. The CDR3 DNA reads TGTGCCAGCAGCTTGTCACAGGGCAGCGAGCAGTACTTC. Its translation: CASSLSQGSEQYF.

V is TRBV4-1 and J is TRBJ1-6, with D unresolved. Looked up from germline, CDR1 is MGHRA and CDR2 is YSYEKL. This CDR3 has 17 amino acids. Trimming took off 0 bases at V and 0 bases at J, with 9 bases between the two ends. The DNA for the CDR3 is TGCGCCAGCAGCCAAGATCTGGGGAGCTCCTATAATTCACCCCTCCACTTT. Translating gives CASSQDLGSSYNSPLHF.

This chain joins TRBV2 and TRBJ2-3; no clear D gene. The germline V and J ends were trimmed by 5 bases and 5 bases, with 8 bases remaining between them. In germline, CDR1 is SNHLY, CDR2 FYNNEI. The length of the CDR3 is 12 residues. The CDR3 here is CASSPPIDTQYF. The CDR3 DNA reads TGTGCCAGCAGTCCACCTATAGATACGCAGTATTTT.